This TCR beta chain is from a study of radiotherapy plus CTLA-4 blockade in lung cancer. Findings and limits, study-wide: After treatment with radiotherapy plus ipilimumab, TCR clones that came from the tumor expanded in blood.

This CDR3 region has 14 residues. Trimming pared 4 bases from V and 10 bases from J, leaving 15 bases between. Germline loops: CDR1 SGDLS, CDR2 YYNGEE. Clones were sequenced by immunoSEQ multiplex PCR, and TCRdb holds only the in-frame ones, with some missing. The sample includes roughly 80,000 clones, around 81% of them seen just once. Concerning this clone itself: The antigen remains undetermined.

The genes are TRBV9 and TRBJ1-6, with D maybe TRBD1 (6 bases). This TCR was sampled from a human donor with non-small cell lung cancer who had a partial response to radiotherapy plus ipilimumab. Some clones in this sample may be carry-over from other donors' samples. This specimen was peripheral blood, taken from a patient treated with radiotherapy plus ipilimumab. The CDR3 is CASSSRGSESPLHF. The CDR3 DNA follows: TGTGCCAGCAGCTCCAGGGGTTCGGAATCACCCCTCCACTTT.